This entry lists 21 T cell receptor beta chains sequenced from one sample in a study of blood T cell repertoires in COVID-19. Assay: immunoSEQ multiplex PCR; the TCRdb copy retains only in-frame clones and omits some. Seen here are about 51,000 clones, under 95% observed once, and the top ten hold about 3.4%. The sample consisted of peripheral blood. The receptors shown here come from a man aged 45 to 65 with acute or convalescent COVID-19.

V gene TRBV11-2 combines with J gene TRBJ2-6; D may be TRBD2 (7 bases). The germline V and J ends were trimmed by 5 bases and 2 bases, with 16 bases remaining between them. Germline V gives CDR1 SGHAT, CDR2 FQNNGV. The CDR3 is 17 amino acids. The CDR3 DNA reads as TGTGCCAGCAGCCCCCCGGGCGGGGGCGCTGGGGCCAACGTCCTGACTTTC. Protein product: CASSPPGGGAGANVLTF.

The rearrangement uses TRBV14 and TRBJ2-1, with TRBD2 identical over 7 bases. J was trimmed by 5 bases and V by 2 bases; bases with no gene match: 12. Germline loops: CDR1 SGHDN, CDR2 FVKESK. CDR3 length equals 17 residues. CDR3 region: CASSQLETGTTNNEQFF. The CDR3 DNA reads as TGTGCCAGCAGCCAACTCGAAACCGGGACTACAAACAATGAGCAGTTCTTC. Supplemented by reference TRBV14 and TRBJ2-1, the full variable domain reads EAGVTQFPSHSVIEKGQTVTLRCDPISGHDNLYWYRRVMGKEIKFLLHFVKESKQDESGMPNNRFLAERTGGTYSTLKVQPAELEDSGVYFCASSQLETGTTNNEQFFGPGTRLTVL.

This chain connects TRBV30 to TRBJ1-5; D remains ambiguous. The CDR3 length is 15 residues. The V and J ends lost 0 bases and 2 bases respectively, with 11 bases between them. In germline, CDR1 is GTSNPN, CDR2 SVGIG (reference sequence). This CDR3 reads CAWSVEGFGNQPQHF. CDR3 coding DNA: TGTGCCTGGAGTGTAGAGGGTTTCGGCAATCAGCCCCAGCATTTT.

The CDR3 protein is CASSLDRVSPLHF. The CDR3 region has the DNA TGTGCCAGCTCACTCGACAGAGTGTCACCCCTCCACTTT. The chain recombines TRBV18 with TRBJ1-6; D possibly corresponds to TRBD1 (5 bases). Germline V gene lookup returns CDR1 KGHSH and CDR2 LQKENI. CDR3 size: 13 residues. The V end was cut by 4 bases, the J end by 10 bases, with 11 bases between.

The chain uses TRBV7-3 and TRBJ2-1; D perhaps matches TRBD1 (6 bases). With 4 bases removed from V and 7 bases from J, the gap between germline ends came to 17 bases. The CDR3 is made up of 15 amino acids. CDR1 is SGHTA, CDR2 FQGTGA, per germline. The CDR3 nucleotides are TGTGCCAGCAGCTCCAGACAGGCTTTGATAAATGAGCAGTTCTTC. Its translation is CASSSRQALINEQFF. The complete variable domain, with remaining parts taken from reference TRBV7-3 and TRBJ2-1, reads GAGVSQTPSNKVTEKGKYVELRCDPISGHTALYWYRQSLGQGPEFLIYFQGTGAADDSGLPNDRFFAVRPEGSVSTLKIQRTERGDSAVYLCASSSRQALINEQFFGPGTRLTVL.

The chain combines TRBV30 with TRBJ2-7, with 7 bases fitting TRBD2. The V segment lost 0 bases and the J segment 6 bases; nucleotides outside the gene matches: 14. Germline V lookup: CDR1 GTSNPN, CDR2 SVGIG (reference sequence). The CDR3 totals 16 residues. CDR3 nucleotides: TGTGCCTGGAGTGTAGGGAGGGAGGGGAGTTTCACCGAGCAGTACTTC. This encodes CAWSVGREGSFTEQYF. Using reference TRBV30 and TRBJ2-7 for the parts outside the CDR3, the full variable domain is SQTIHQWPATLVQPVGSPLSLECTVEGTSNPNLYWYRQAAGRGLQLLFYSVGIGQISSEVPQNLSASRPQDRQFILSSKKLLLSDSGFYLCAWSVGREGSFTEQYFGPGTRLTVT.

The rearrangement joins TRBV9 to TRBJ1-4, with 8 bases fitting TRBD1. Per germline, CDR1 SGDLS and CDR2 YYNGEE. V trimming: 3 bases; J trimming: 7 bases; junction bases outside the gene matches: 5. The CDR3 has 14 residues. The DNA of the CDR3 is TGTGCCAGCAGCGGATCGACAGGGGCTGAAAAACTGTTTTTT. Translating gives CASSGSTGAEKLFF. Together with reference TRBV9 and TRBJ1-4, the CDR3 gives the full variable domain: DSGVTQTPKHLITATGQRVTLRCSPRSGDLSVYWYQQSLDQGLQFLIQYYNGEERAKGNILERFSAQQFPDLHSELNLSSLELGDSALYFCASSGSTGAEKLFFGSGTQLSVL.

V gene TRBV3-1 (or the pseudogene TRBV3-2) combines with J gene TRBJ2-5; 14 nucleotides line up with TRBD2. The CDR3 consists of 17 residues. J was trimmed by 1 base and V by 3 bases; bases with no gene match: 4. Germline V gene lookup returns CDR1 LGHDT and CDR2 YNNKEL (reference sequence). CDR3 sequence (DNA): TGTGCCAGCAGCCAGGGACTAGCGGGGGCGAGCCAAGAGACCCAGTACTTC. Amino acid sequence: CASSQGLAGASQETQYF.

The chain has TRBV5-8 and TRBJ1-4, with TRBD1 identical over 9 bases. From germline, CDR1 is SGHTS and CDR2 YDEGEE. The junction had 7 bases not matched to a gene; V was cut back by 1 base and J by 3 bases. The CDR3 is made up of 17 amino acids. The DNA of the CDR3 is TGTGCCAGCAGCTTGACAGGGGGCAATGGGGCTAATGAAAAACTGTTTTTT. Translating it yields CASSLTGGNGANEKLFF.

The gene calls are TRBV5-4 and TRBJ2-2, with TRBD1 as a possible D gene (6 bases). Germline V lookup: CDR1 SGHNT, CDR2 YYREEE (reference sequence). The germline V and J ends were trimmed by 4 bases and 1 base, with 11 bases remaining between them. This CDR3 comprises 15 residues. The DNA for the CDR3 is TGTGCCAGCAGCCCGGGACACTTGAACACCGGGGAGCTGTTTTTT. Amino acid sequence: CASSPGHLNTGELFF.

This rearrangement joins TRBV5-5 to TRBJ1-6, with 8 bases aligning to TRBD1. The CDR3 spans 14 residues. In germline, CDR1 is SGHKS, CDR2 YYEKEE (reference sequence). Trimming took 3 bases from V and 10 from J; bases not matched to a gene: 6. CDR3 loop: CASSSGQERSPLHF. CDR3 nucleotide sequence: TGTGCCAGCAGCTCGGGACAGGAGAGGTCACCCCTCCACTTT. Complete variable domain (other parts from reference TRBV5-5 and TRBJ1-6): DAGVTQSPTHLIKTRGQQVTLRCSPISGHKSVSWYQQVLGQGPQFIFQYYEKEERGRGNFPDRFSARQFPNYSSELNVNALLLGDSALYLCASSSGQERSPLHFGNGTRLTVT.

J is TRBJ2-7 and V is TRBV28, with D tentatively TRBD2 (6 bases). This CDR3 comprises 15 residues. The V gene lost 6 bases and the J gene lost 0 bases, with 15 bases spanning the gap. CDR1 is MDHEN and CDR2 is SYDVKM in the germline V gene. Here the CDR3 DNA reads TGTGCCAGCAGCGGGGGAGTCGTGAACTCCTACGAGCAGTACTTC. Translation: CASSGGVVNSYEQYF.

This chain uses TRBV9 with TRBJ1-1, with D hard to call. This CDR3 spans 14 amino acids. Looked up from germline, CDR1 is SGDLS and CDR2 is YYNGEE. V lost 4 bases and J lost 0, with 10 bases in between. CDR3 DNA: TGTGCCAGCAGCTCTTACACCGTGAACACTGAAGCTTTCTTT. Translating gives CASSSYTVNTEAFF.

The CDR3 is CSVDVTGRRTYGYTF. CDR3 bases: TGCAGCGTTGATGTGACAGGCCGACGCACGTATGGCTACACCTTC. The rearrangement links TRBV29-1 to TRBJ1-2; D is possibly TRBD1 (6 bases). V was pared by 3 bases and J by 5 bases, with 19 bases between. CDR1 and CDR2 from the germline V gene are SQVTM and ANQGSEA. This CDR3 has 15 residues.

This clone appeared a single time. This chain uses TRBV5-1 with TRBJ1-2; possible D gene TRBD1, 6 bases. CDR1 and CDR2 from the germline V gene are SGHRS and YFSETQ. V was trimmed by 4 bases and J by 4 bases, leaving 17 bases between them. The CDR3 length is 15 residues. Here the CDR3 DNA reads TGCGCCAGCAGCACACAGGGCGATTTCGGCTATGGCTACACCTTC. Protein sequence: CASSTQGDFGYGYTF.

The CDR3 spells CASSAGTGVNRYGYTF. As DNA, the CDR3 is TGTGCCAGTAGTGCCGGGACAGGGGTGAATAGGTATGGCTACACCTTC. This chain connects TRBV19 to TRBJ1-2; 10 bases are shared with TRBD1. CDR3 length: 16 amino acids. V lost 5 bases to trimming and J lost 5 bases; unmatched junction nucleotides: 11. Germline V lookup: CDR1 LNHDA, CDR2 SQIVND (reference sequence).

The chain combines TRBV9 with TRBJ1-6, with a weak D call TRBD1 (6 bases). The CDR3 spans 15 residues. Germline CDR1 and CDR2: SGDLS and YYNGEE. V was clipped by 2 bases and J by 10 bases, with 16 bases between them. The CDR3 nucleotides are TGTGCCAGCAGCGTTGGGACAAAGGGGGAATCACCCCTCCACTTT. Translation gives CASSVGTKGESPLHF.

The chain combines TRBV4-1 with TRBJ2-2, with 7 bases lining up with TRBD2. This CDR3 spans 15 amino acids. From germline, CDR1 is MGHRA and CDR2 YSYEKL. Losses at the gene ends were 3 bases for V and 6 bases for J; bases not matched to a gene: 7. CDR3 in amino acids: CASSHGEGFPGELFF. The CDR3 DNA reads TGCGCCAGCAGCCACGGGGAGGGGTTCCCCGGGGAGCTGTTTTTT.

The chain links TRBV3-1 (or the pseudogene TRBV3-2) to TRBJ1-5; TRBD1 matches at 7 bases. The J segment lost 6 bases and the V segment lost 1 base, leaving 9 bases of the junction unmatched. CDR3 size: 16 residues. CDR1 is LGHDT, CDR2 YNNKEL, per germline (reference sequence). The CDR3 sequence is CASSQGNRGVGQPQHF. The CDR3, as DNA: TGTGCCAGCAGCCAAGGGAACAGGGGAGTAGGTCAGCCCCAGCATTTT.

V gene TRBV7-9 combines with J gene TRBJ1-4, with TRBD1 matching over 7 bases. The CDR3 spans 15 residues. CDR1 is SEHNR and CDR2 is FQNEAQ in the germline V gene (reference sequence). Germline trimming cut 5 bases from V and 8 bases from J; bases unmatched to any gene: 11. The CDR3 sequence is CASSKQGSREEKLFF. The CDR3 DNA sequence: TGTGCCAGCAGCAAACAGGGGAGCAGAGAGGAAAAACTGTTTTTT.

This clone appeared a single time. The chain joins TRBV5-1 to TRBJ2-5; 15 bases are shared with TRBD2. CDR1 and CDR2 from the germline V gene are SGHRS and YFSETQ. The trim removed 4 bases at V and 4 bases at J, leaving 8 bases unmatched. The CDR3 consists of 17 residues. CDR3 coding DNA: TGCGCCAGCAGCCATCGGACTAGCGGGGGGGCTGGAGAGACCCAGTACTTC. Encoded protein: CASSHRTSGGAGETQYF.